This T cell receptor (beta chain) was profiled in a study of blood T cells in healthy people across ages. The draw of peripheral blood yielded ten milliliters from each donor. This clonotype was found a few times. The CDR3 runs 12 residues. The V gene's germline CDR1 is MNHEY and CDR2 SVGEGT. Trimming took off 6 bases at V and 4 bases at J, with 8 bases between the two ends. The authors ran a second PCR of roughly 7 to 11 cycles using a sample-barcoded 5' primer and a J-beta primer mix. TCRdb recomputed calls from the 5' RACE reads with MiXCR, one row per CDR3 protein. In the table there are more than 650,000 distinct CDR3 sequences, 22% of which are singletons.

The sequence was collected from a man aged 65 to 85 in good health. Sample: blood. The J gene is TRBJ2-3, the V gene TRBV6-2 or TRBV6-3; D is tentatively TRBD1 or TRBD2 (5 bases each). Here the CDR3 reads CASRLGADTQYF. The CDR3 nucleotides read TGTGCCAGCAGACTAGGGGCAGATACGCAGTATTTT.